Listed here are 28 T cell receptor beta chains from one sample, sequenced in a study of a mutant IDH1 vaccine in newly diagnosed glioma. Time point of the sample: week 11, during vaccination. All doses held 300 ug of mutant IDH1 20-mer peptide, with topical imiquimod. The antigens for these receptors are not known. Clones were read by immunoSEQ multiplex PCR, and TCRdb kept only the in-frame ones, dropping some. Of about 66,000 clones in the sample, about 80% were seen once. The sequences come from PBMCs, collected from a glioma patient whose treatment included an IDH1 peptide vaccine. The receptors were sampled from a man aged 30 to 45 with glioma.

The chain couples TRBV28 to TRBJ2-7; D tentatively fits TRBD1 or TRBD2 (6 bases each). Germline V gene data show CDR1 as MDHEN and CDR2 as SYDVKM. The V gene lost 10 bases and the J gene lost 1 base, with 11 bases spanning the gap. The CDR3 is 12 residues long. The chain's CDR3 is CATGALSYEQYF. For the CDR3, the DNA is TGTGCCACGGGGGCGCTTTCCTACGAGCAGTACTTC.

The CDR3 spells CASSRGTGVVEKLFF. DNA for the CDR3: TGTGCCAGCAGCCGTGGGACAGGAGTTGTTGAAAAACTGTTTTTT. The V gene is TRBV25-1, the J gene TRBJ1-4; 8 bases are shared with TRBD1. CDR3 length: 15 residues. Germline V gene sequence: CDR1 MGHDK, CDR2 SYGVNS. V shed 6 bases, J shed 7 bases, and the junction held 10 bases outside the gene matches.

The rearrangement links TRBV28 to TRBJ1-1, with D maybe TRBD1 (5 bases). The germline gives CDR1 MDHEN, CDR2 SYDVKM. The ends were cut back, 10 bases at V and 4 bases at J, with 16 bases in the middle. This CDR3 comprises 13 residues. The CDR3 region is CATTGPIPTEAFF. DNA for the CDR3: TGTGCCACCACGGGACCAATTCCCACTGAAGCTTTCTTT.

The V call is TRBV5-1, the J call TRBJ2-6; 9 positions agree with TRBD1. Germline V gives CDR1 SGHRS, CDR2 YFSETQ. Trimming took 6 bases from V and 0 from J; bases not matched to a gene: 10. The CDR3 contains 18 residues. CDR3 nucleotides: TGCGCCAGCACCAAGACAGGACAGGGGAGCTCTGGGGCCAACGTCCTGACTTTC. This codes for CASTKTGQGSSGANVLTF.

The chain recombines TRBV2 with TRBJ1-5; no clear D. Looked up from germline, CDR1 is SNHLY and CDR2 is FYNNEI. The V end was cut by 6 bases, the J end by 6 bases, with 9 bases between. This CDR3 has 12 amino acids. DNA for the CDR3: TGTGCCAGCAGAAGGGATAGTCAGCCCCAGCATTTT. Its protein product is CASRRDSQPQHF.

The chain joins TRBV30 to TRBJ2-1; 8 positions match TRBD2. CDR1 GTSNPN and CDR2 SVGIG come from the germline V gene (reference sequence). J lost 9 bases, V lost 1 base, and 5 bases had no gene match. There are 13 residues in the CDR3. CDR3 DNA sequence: TGTGCCTGGAGTGCCGGGGGGGCCGGTGAGCAGTTCTTC. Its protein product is CAWSAGGAGEQFF. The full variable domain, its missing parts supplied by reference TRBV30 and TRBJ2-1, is SQTIHQWPATLVQPVGSPLSLECTVEGTSNPNLYWYRQAAGRGLQLLFYSVGIGQISSEVPQNLSASRPQDRQFILSSKKLLLSDSGFYLCAWSAGGAGEQFFGPGTRLTVL.

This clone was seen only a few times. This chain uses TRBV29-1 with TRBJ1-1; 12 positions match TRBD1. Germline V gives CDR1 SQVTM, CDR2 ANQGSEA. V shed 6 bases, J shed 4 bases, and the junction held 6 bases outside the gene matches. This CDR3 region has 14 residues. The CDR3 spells CSVGTGGVSTEAFF. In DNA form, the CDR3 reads TGCAGCGTCGGGACAGGGGGCGTCTCCACTGAAGCTTTCTTT.

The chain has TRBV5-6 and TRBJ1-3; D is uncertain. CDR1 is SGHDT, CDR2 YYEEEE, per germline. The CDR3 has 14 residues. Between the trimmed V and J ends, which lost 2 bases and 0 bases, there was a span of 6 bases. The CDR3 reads CASSLGVSGNTIYF. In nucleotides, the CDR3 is TGTGCCAGCAGCTTAGGAGTCTCTGGAAACACCATATATTTT.

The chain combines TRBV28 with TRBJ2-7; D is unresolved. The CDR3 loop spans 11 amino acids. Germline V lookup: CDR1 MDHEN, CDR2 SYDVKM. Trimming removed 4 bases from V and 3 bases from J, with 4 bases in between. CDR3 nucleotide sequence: TGTGCCAGCAGTTCGGTCTACGAGCAGTACTTC. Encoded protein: CASSSVYEQYF.

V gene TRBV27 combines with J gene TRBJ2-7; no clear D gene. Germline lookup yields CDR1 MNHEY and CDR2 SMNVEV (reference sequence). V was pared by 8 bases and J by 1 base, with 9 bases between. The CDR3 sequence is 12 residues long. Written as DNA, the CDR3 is TGTGCCAGCCTTACTAAATCCTACGAGCAGTACTTC. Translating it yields CASLTKSYEQYF.

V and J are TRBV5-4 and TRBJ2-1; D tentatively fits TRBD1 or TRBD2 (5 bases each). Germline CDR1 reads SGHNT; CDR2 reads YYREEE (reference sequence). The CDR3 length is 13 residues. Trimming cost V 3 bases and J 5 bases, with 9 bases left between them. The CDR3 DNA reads TGTGCCAGCAGCTCTCCGGGGCACAATGAGCAGTTCTTC. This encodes CASSSPGHNEQFF.

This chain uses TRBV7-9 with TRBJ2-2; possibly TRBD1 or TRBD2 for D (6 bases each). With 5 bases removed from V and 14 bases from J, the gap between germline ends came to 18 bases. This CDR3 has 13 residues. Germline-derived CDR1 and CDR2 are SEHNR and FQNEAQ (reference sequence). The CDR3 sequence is CASSPGWGRGLFF. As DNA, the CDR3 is TGTGCCAGCAGCCCCGGTTGGGGGCGGGGTCTGTTTTTT.

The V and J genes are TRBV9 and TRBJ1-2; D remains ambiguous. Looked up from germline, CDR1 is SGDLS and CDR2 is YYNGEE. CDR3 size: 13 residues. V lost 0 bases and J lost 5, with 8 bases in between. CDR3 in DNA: TGTGCCAGCAGCGTAGGTCACAAGTATGGCTACACCTTC. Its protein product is CASSVGHKYGYTF.

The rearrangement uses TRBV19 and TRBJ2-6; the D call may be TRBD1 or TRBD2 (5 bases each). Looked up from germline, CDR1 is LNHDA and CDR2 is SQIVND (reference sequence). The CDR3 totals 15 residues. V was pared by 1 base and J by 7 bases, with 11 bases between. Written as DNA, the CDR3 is TGTGCCAGTAGTATAGGGACCGGGGCCGCCAACGTCCTGACTTTC. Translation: CASSIGTGAANVLTF.

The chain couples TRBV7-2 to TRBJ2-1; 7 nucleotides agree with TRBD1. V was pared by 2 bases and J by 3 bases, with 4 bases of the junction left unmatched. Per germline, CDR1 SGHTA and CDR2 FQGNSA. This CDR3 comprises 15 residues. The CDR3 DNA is TGTGCCAGCAGCTTACGGGCAGGGGGCTACAATGAGCAGTTCTTC. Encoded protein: CASSLRAGGYNEQFF. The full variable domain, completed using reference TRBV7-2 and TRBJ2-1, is GAGVSQSPSNKVTEKGKDVELRCDPISGHTALYWYRQSLGQGLEFLIYFQGNSAPDKSGLPSDRFSAERTGGSVSTLTIQRTQQEDSAVYLCASSLRAGGYNEQFFGPGTRLTVL.

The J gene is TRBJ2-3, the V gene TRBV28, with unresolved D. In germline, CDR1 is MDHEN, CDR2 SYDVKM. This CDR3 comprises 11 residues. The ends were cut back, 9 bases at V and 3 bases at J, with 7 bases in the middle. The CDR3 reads CASPRTDTQYF. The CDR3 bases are TGTGCCAGTCCCCGAACAGATACGCAGTATTTT.

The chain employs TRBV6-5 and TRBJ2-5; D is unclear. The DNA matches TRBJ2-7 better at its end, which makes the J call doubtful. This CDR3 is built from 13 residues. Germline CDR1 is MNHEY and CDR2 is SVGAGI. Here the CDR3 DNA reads TGTGCCAGCAGTTTCACTGACAATTACGAGCAGTACTTC. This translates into CASSFTDNYEQYF.

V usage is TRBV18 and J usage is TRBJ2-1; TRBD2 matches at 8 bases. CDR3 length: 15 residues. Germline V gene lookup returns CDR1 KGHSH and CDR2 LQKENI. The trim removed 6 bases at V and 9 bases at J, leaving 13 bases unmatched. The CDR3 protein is CASSPGTSFGGEQFF. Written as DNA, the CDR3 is TGTGCCAGCTCCCCAGGGACTAGTTTTGGCGGTGAGCAGTTCTTC.

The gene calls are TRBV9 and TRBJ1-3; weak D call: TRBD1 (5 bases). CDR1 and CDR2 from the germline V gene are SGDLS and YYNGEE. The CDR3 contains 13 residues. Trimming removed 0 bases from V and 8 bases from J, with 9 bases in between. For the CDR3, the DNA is TGTGCCAGCAGCGTAGGAGGGACGGACACCATATATTTT. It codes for CASSVGGTDTIYF.

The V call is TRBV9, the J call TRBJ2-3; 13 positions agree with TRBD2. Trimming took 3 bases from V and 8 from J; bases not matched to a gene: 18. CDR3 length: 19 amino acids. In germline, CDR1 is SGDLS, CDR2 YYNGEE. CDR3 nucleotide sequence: TGTGCCAGCAGCGCCACCGGAGGACTAGCGGGAGCGGGGCAGGGTACGCAGTATTTT. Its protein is CASSATGGLAGAGQGTQYF.

CDR3 loop: CASSKTSGAYEQYF. The CDR3 DNA is TGCGCCAGCAGCAAGACTAGCGGAGCCTACGAGCAGTACTTC. The chain employs TRBV5-1 and TRBJ2-7; 9 nucleotides match TRBD2. V trimming: 4 bases; J trimming: 2 bases; junction bases outside the gene matches: 4. Germline V CDR1 and CDR2: SGHRS, YFSETQ. This CDR3 is built from 14 residues.

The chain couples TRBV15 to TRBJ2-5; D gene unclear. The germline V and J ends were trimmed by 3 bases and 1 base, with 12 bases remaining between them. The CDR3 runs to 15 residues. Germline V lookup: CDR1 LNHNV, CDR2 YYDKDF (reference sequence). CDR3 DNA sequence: TGTGCCACCAGCAGGGATTCCGGGTCCCAAGAGACCCAGTACTTC. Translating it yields CATSRDSGSQETQYF. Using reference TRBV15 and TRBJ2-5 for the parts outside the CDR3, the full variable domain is DAMVIQNPRYQVTQFGKPVTLSCSQTLNHNVMYWYQQKSSQAPKLLFHYYDKDFNNEADTPDNFQSRRPNTSFCFLDIRSPGLGDTAMYLCATSRDSGSQETQYFGPGTRLLVL.

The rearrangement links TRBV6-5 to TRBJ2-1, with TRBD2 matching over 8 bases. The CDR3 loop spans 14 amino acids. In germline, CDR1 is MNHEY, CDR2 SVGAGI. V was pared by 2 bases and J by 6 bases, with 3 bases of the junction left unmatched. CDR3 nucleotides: TGTGCCAGCAGTTACCCGGGAGGGCGCAATGAGCAGTTCTTC. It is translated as CASSYPGGRNEQFF.

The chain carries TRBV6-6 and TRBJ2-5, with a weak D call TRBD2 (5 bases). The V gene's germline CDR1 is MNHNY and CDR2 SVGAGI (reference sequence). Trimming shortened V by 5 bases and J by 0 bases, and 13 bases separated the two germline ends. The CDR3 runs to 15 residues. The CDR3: CASSRGRGYQETQYF. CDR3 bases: TGTGCCAGCAGTCGAGGGAGAGGGTACCAAGAGACCCAGTACTTC.

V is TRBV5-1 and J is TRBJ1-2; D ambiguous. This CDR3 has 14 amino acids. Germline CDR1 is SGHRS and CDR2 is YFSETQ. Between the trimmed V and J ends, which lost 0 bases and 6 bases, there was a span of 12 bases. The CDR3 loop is CASSLAGGPHGYTF. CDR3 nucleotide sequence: TGCGCCAGCAGCTTGGCCGGAGGTCCCCATGGCTACACCTTC.

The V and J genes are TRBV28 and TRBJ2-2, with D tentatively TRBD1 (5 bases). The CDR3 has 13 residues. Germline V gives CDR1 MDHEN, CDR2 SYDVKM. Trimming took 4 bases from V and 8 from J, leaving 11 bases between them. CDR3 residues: CASSSNRPGELFF. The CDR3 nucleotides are TGTGCCAGCAGTTCAAACAGGCCGGGGGAGCTGTTTTTT.

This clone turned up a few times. CDR3 in amino acids: CASREQGWDTEAFF. CDR3 sequence (DNA): TGTGCCAGCAGGGAACAGGGATGGGACACTGAAGCTTTCTTT. The chain is built from TRBV27 and TRBJ1-1; D is perhaps TRBD1 (6 bases). V lost 6 bases to trimming and J lost 3 bases, with 14 bases between them. Germline CDR1 MNHEY, CDR2 SMNVEV (reference sequence). The CDR3 length is 14 residues.

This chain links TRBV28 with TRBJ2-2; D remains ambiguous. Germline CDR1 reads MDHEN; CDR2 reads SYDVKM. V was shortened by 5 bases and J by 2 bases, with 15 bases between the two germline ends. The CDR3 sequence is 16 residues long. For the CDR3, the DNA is TGTGCCAGCAGTCTACACGGCTTTATAAACACCGGGGAGCTGTTTTTT. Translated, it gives CASSLHGFINTGELFF.